The clone carrying this TCR beta chain was seen only a few times. Its matching antigen is unknown. Arm-PCR of CDR3 regions and iRepertoire HTBI primers were the basis on which TCR beta libraries were built. TCRdb called the multiplex PCR reads again in MiXCR, with one record for every CDR3 protein. Counted here are some 280,000 distinct CDR3 sequences, 20% to 25% occurring once; the ten biggest clones make up more than 50%. The data belong to a study of regulatory T cells in long-lasting Graves disease. General observations from the study: Lower TCR diversity characterized persistent Graves' patients relative to newly diagnosed patients.

Time point meaning: persistent/refractory GD, antithyroid drugs over 5 years with positive TRAb. PBMC-derived RNA was used for the TCR library. The TCR was taken from a female donor with Graves disease. This material consisted of peripheral blood mononuclear cells (PBMCs), taken when the disease was refractory, from a patient treated with antithyroid drugs.

CDR3 amino acids: CASSSGLAGDTGELFF. The CDR3 DNA reads as TGTGCCAGCAGTTCCGGACTAGCGGGAGACACCGGGGAGCTGTTTTTT. The rearrangement uses TRBV2 and TRBJ2-2; 13 bases agree with TRBD2. Germline CDR1 reads SNHLY; CDR2 reads FYNNEI. This CDR3 comprises 16 residues. After removal of 5 bases from V and 3 bases from J, the junction contained 3 bases not matched to a gene.